The entry below gives a single T cell receptor (beta chain) sequence along with its context. Its antigen is not identified. The V and J ends lost 8 bases and 8 bases, in that order; junction bases with no gene match: 12. The V gene's germline CDR1 is WSHSY and CDR2 SAAADI. This CDR3 spans 14 amino acids. This sample was taken from a study of tumor-infiltrating lymphocytes in localized non-small cell lung cancer. The overall study: Tumor tissue and non-adjacent uninvolved lung came from each patient.

The table came from immunoSEQ multiplex PCR; TCRdb's copy has only in-frame clones and leaves some out. The repertoire includes roughly 16,000 clones, 69% of them detected once, and approximately 5.4% sits in the top ten. Notes on the study in general: Tumors had more T cell infiltration than uninvolved lung, per TCRbeta sequencing and CD3 counts. TCR sequencing covered a subset of patients with enough tissue.

The sample was lung tumor tissue. The clonotype originates from a human donor with non-small cell lung cancer. The chain combines TRBV10-2 with TRBJ2-3; 8 bases fit TRBD2. The chain's CDR3 is CASRLAGPQGTQYF. Here the CDR3 DNA reads TGCGCCAGCCGGTTAGCGGGGCCACAAGGTACGCAGTATTTT.